Shown below are 5 T cell receptor beta chains from a single sample sequenced in a study of response to subunit inactivated influenza vaccine. MiXCR, applied by TCRdb to the RT-PCR reads, yields one record per CDR3 protein. The sample gives 600,000 to 850,000 distinct CDR3 sequences, approximately 15% of which show up once; about 7.4% is in the top ten. The source material was PBMCs from blood, sampled 14 to 15 days before vaccination. These receptor sequences come from a man aged 50 to 60 who received an inactivated influenza vaccine.

This clonotype turned up a few times. The chain uses TRBV14 and TRBJ1-2; 7 bases match TRBD1. Germline V CDR1 and CDR2: SGHDN, FVKESK. The CDR3 runs to 16 residues. V was pared by 4 bases and J by 0 bases, with 8 bases of the junction left unmatched. Here the CDR3 reads CASSPPGTVTNYGYTF. Written as DNA, the CDR3 is TGTGCCAGCAGCCCCCCGGGGACAGTAACTAACTATGGCTACACCTTC. The whole variable domain, remainder taken from reference TRBV14 and TRBJ1-2, is EAGVTQFPSHSVIEKGQTVTLRCDPISGHDNLYWYRRVMGKEIKFLLHFVKESKQDESGMPNNRFLAERTGGTYSTLKVQPAELEDSGVYFCASSPPGTVTNYGYTFGSGTRLTVV.

This clonotype has a count of ten or more. V and J are TRBV7-2 and TRBJ2-1; the D is unclear. V lost 4 bases, J lost 0 bases, and 10 bases lay in between. Germline values: CDR1 SGHTA, CDR2 FQGNSA. The length of the CDR3 is 15 residues. CDR3 nucleotides: TGTGCCAGCAGCTCTGACTTTAACTCCTACAATGAGCAGTTCTTC. Amino acid sequence: CASSSDFNSYNEQFF.

This clonotype was detected a few times. The CDR3 DNA is TGTGCCAGCAGTCGGGACAGGGTCTTACTTTCACCCCTCCACTTT. Residues: CASSRDRVLLSPLHF. The rearrangement joins TRBV6-1 to TRBJ1-6, with 9 positions matching TRBD1. V was pared by 5 bases and J by 9 bases, with 8 bases of the junction left unmatched. Germline V gene sequence: CDR1 MNHNS, CDR2 SASEGT. The CDR3 has 15 residues.

The CDR3 region has the DNA TGTGCCAGAGGGACCTGGAGCACCTTC. It translates to CARGTWSTF. The chain links TRBV6-8 to TRBJ1-2; TRBD1 might be the D (5 bases). Germline lookup yields CDR1 MNHGY and CDR2 SAAAGT. The ends were cut back, 9 bases at V and 13 bases at J, with 12 bases in the middle. The CDR3 runs to 9 residues.

This clonotype was recorded at least ten times. The rearrangement joins TRBV7-2 to TRBJ2-4; D tentatively reads TRBD1 or TRBD2 (5 bases each). The CDR3 is made up of 16 amino acids. The germline V gene has CDR1 SGHTA and CDR2 FQGNSA. Trimming removed 5 bases from V and 0 bases from J, with 14 bases in between. Written as DNA, the CDR3 is TGTGCCAGCAGCCACCCAGCCGGGACAGCCAAAAACATTCAGTACTTC. This translates into CASSHPAGTAKNIQYF.